This passage covers 30 T cell receptor beta chains from one sample sequenced in a study of identical twins (dated by TCRdb to the mid-2010s). Library prep was done by 5' RACE. Reads for this sample came from an Illumina HiSeq 2000. The public sequencing data were trimmed at Q25 with fastp and processed into clonotypes with MiXCR by TCRdb, which kept only in-frame beta chains. Here each entry gathers all rows of one CDR3 protein and keeps the most common genes and DNA. In all, the sample holds around 1.7 million distinct CDR3 sequences, and roughly 35% of those were seen once. The top ten constitute about 0.27% of the sample. The source material was cord blood. Receptors originate from a newborn girl in good health.

This clonotype was found a few times. This chain connects TRBV18 to TRBJ2-3; no clear D gene. The CDR3 is 13 residues long. Per germline, CDR1 KGHSH and CDR2 LQKENI. The V gene lost 3 bases and the J gene lost 1 base, with 5 bases spanning the gap. As DNA, the CDR3 is TGTGCCAGCTCACCTATACGCACAGATACGCAGTATTTT. As protein: CASSPIRTDTQYF.

There are a few counts of this clonotype. V gene TRBV11-2 combines with J gene TRBJ2-5, with 9 bases fitting TRBD2. Germline-derived CDR1 and CDR2 are SGHAT and FQNNGV. Unmatched junction bases numbered 6, after V lost 5 bases and J lost 5 bases. The CDR3 length is 14 residues. The CDR3 protein is CASSPVAGVETQYF. In DNA form, the CDR3 reads TGTGCCAGCAGCCCTGTAGCGGGAGTGGAGACCCAGTACTTC.

In its sample, this clonotype was seen many times. The chain links TRBV25-1 to TRBJ2-1; D ambiguous. Germline assignment: CDR1 MGHDK and CDR2 SYGVNS. CDR3 length equals 12 residues. V shed 2 bases and J shed 4 bases, with 3 bases lying between them. CDR3 sequence (DNA): TGTGCCAGCAGTGAAGTTTACAATGAGCAGTTCTTC. Translated, it gives CASSEVYNEQFF. Full variable domain (remainder filled in from reference TRBV25-1 and TRBJ2-1): EADIYQTPRYLVIGTGKKITLECSQTMGHDKMYWYQQDPGMELHLIHYSYGVNSTEKGDLSSESTVSRIRTEHFPLTLESARPSHTSQYLCASSEVYNEQFFGPGTRLTVL.

This clonotype was seen only a few times. The V and J genes are TRBV19 and TRBJ1-5, with D maybe TRBD1 (5 bases). V lost 6 bases, J lost 3 bases, and 12 bases lay in between. CDR1 and CDR2 from the germline V gene are LNHDA and SQIVND (reference sequence). CDR3 length equals 14 residues. CDR3 sequence (DNA): TGTGCCAGTAGCGTCCGGGGCCCCAATCAGCCCCAGCATTTT. As protein: CASSVRGPNQPQHF.

This clonotype was observed a handful of times. The rearrangement joins TRBV6-6 to TRBJ2-3, with 7 bases identical to TRBD2. J lost 5 bases, V lost 6 bases, and 8 bases had no gene match. There are 14 residues in the CDR3. Germline V gives CDR1 MNHNY, CDR2 SVGAGI (reference sequence). CDR3 sequence: CASRRTSAVDTQYF. The CDR3, as DNA: TGTGCCAGCAGGCGGACTAGTGCAGTAGATACGCAGTATTTT.

The genes are TRBV27 and TRBJ2-3; 9 bases align to TRBD2. The V gene end was trimmed by 2 bases and the J gene end by 9 bases; junction bases not matched to a gene: 9. This CDR3 is 15 amino acids long. Germline assignment: CDR1 MNHEY and CDR2 SMNVEV (reference sequence). CDR3 sequence reads: CASSLGGGAPGTQYF. CDR3 coding DNA: TGTGCCAGCAGTTTAGGCGGGGGGGCCCCGGGGACGCAGTATTTT.

The genes are TRBV14 and TRBJ2-5; 8 nucleotides agree with TRBD2. There are 16 residues in the CDR3. The J segment lost 2 bases and the V segment lost 4 bases, leaving 9 bases of the junction unmatched. The germline V gene encodes CDR1 SGHDN and CDR2 FVKESK. CDR3 coding DNA: TGTGCCAGCAGCCGACGACTAGCGAGACCACAAGAGACCCAGTACTTC. It translates to CASSRRLARPQETQYF.

For this clonotype: This sequence may be a read error, since a much larger clone differs from it by one base. The J gene is TRBJ2-7, the V gene TRBV29-1; D is ambiguous. V dropped 4 bases and J dropped 1 base, with 17 bases sitting between them. The CDR3 contains 15 residues. The germline gives CDR1 SQVTM, CDR2 ANQGSEA. The CDR3 reads CSVALPGPVSYEQYF. CDR3 bases: TGCAGCGTTGCCCTACCGGGCCCCGTTTCCTACGAGCAGTACTTC.

This clonotype occurred many times. The V and J genes are TRBV2 and TRBJ2-4, with 7 bases matching TRBD1. The J segment lost 8 bases and the V segment lost 8 bases, leaving 3 bases of the junction unmatched. The CDR3 sequence is 11 residues long. Germline CDR1 is SNHLY and CDR2 is FYNNEI. For the CDR3, the DNA is TGTGCCAGCCAGGGACAGCACATTCAGTACTTC. Protein product: CASQGQHIQYF.

Of note for this clonotype: The CDR3 ends on some other residue instead of the conserved phenylalanine or tryptophan, so this is likely a read error. The chain combines TRBV4-1 with TRBJ2-4; D perhaps matches TRBD1 (8 bases). Germline lookup yields CDR1 MGHRA and CDR2 YSYEKL. This CDR3 region has 18 residues. Trimming shortened V by 3 bases and J by 0 bases, and 18 bases separated the two germline ends. Here the CDR3 reads CASSHRGGQAQAKNIQYL. In nucleotides, the CDR3 is TGCGCCAGCAGCCATAGGGGGGGACAGGCTCAAGCCAAAAACATTCAGTACTTA.

V and J are TRBV10-3 and TRBJ1-1; TRBD1 agrees at 9 bases. The trim removed 2 bases at V and 1 base at J, leaving 2 bases unmatched. There are 15 residues in the CDR3. Germline CDR1 reads ENHRY; CDR2 reads SYGVKD. The CDR3 protein is CAISEGQGRNTEAFF. CDR3 in DNA: TGTGCCATCAGTGAGGGACAGGGGCGGAACACTGAAGCTTTCTTT.

This clonotype has only a few counts. V and J are TRBV27 and TRBJ2-4; possibly TRBD2 for D (6 bases). Per the germline V gene, CDR1 is MNHEY and CDR2 is SMNVEV (reference sequence). The CDR3 is 16 residues long. V shed 2 bases and J shed 0 bases, with 11 bases lying between them. In DNA, the CDR3 is TGTGCCAGCAGTTTAATGGGGGGAGGAGCCAAAAACATTCAGTACTTC. Translating gives CASSLMGGGAKNIQYF.

This chain uses TRBV5-1 with TRBJ2-7, with 13 bases matching TRBD2. Germline assignment: CDR1 SGHRS and CDR2 YFSETQ. Trimming cost V 4 bases and J 0 bases; bases outside gene matches: 7. CDR3 size: 17 residues. The CDR3 reads CASSRSRTSGSSYEQYF. The CDR3 nucleotides are TGCGCCAGCAGCCGAAGTAGGACTAGCGGGAGCTCCTACGAGCAGTACTTC.

This clonotype was seen a handful of times. V and J are TRBV20-1 and TRBJ1-1; unclear D gene. CDR1 and CDR2 from the germline V gene are DFQATT and SNEGSKA (reference sequence). Trimming took 3 bases from V and 4 from J, leaving 6 bases between them. The CDR3 is 11 amino acids. The CDR3 spells CSARGLTEAFF. The CDR3 nucleotides read TGCAGTGCTAGGGGCCTCACTGAAGCTTTCTTT.

Here the CDR3 reads CASSPSTNYNEQFF. The CDR3 DNA reads TGTGCCAGCAGCCCCTCGACTAACTACAATGAGCAGTTCTTC. V is TRBV3-1 and J is TRBJ2-1; weak D call: TRBD2 (5 bases). CDR1 and CDR2 from the germline V gene are LGHDT and YNNKEL (reference sequence). Trimming took off 4 bases at V and 3 bases at J, with 10 bases between the two ends. The CDR3 consists of 14 residues.

The genes are TRBV6-1 and TRBJ2-1, with D tentatively TRBD1 or TRBD2 (6 bases each). Trimming took 6 bases from V and 7 from J, leaving 28 bases between them. The CDR3 covers 18 residues. Looked up from germline, CDR1 is MNHNS and CDR2 is SASEGT. Here the CDR3 DNA reads TGTGCCAGCAGCCAGGGGACTTTAGCCCTTGCTGCGTGGAATGAGCAGTTCTTC. The encoded protein is CASSQGTLALAAWNEQFF.

There are a few counts of this clonotype. This chain joins TRBV5-1 and TRBJ2-7; D ambiguous. The V and J ends lost 1 base and 3 bases respectively, with 11 bases between them. CDR1 and CDR2 (germline): SGHRS, YFSETQ. The CDR3 spans 14 residues. DNA of the CDR3: TGCGCCAGCAGCTTGTACTCGGACGGCTACGAGCAGTACTTC. Protein product: CASSLYSDGYEQYF.

Only a few counts were recorded for this clonotype. The gene calls are TRBV27 and TRBJ2-3, with 8 positions matching TRBD2. Trimming cost V 6 bases and J 2 bases; bases outside gene matches: 16. The CDR3 contains 18 residues. The germline CDR1 and CDR2 sequences are MNHEY and SMNVEV (reference sequence). The CDR3 region is CASSHPRTSPHYTDTQYF. Here the CDR3 DNA reads TGTGCCAGCAGCCACCCCCGGACTAGCCCTCATTACACAGATACGCAGTATTTT.

This chain connects TRBV5-6 to TRBJ2-7, with D maybe TRBD1 (5 bases). V lost 2 bases to trimming and J lost 0 bases, with 15 bases between them. CDR1 is SGHDT, CDR2 YYEEEE, per germline. CDR3 length: 16 amino acids. Here the CDR3 DNA reads TGTGCCAGCAGCTTACGTGGACACATCATCTCCTACGAGCAGTACGTC. As protein: CASSLRGHIISYEQYV.

This chain uses TRBV4-2 with TRBJ2-1; D may match TRBD1 or TRBD2 (5 bases each). The DNA end is a closer match to TRBJ2-7, so the J assignment may be wrong. CDR3 length: 16 residues. Per the germline V gene, CDR1 is LGHNA and CDR2 is YNFKEQ. CDR3 loop: CASSQGGRVLDYEQYF. The CDR3 nucleotides are TGTGCCAGCAGCCAAGGGGGGAGAGTGTTAGACTATGAGCAGTACTTC.

The J gene is TRBJ1-5, the V gene TRBV20-1, with no clear D. The CDR3 consists of 13 residues. V lost 3 bases and J 8 bases, leaving 14 bases between the germline ends. Germline CDR1 is DFQATT and CDR2 is SNEGSKA (reference sequence). Here the CDR3 DNA reads TGCAGTGCTAGGGAGGGTACAGTAGAGCCCCAGCATTTT. Encoded protein: CSAREGTVEPQHF.

This chain links TRBV4-1 with TRBJ2-7; 7 nucleotides match TRBD2. This CDR3 region has 15 residues. CDR1 is MGHRA and CDR2 is YSYEKL in the germline V gene. J lost 7 bases, V lost 2 bases, and 11 bases had no gene match. In DNA form, the CDR3 reads TGCGCCAGCAGCCAACTGGGACTACAAAACAATGAGCAGTACTTC. This codes for CASSQLGLQNNEQYF.

The chain combines TRBV20-1 with TRBJ1-5, with a possible D match to TRBD1 (6 bases). Per germline, CDR1 DFQATT and CDR2 SNEGSKA (reference sequence). The CDR3 contains 16 residues. V was pared by 6 bases and J by 0 bases, with 18 bases between. CDR3 nucleotides: TGCAGTGCCCCACGGGTCGGACAGCATAGCAATCAGCCCCAGCATTTT. This encodes CSAPRVGQHSNQPQHF.

This clonotype was seen at least ten times. The J gene is TRBJ2-7, the V gene TRBV27; 11 nucleotides agree with TRBD2. The germline V gene has CDR1 MNHEY and CDR2 SMNVEV (reference sequence). The CDR3 consists of 15 residues. Trimming cost V 6 bases and J 6 bases; bases outside gene matches: 10. The CDR3 protein is CASSLLTSGITEQYF. The CDR3 bases are TGTGCCAGCAGCCTCTTGACTAGCGGGATTACCGAGCAGTACTTC.

A remark on this clonotype: Mismatch with germline at one junction end may stem from a read error. The chain joins TRBV6-6 to TRBJ1-5; unclear D gene. CDR1 and CDR2 from the germline V gene are MNHNY and SVGAGI (reference sequence). The CDR3 length is 14 residues. The CDR3 DNA reads TGTACCAGCAGTCACCGGGGAGGTAATCAGCCCCAGCATTTT. Its translation is CTSSHRGGNQPQHF.

Worth noting for this clonotype: The junction differs from germline at one of its ends, possibly a read error. The J gene is TRBJ2-4, the V gene TRBV12-3 or TRBV12-4; 9 nucleotides align to TRBD2. The CDR3 covers 20 residues. The CDR3 coding sequence is TGTGCCAGCAGTTTGTCCCTTTGGCGGGGGGGCCCTATAGCCAGAAACATTCAGTACTTC. Protein sequence: CASSLSLWRGGPIARNIQYF.

This clonotype was seen only a few times. CDR3 DNA: TGCAGTGCTAGTCCCAGGGGCACTGAAGCTTTCTTT. It specifies CSASPRGTEAFF. The chain employs TRBV20-1 and TRBJ1-1, with D possibly being TRBD1 (6 bases). CDR1 and CDR2 from the germline V gene are DFQATT and SNEGSKA (reference sequence). This CDR3 comprises 12 residues. The V and J ends lost 3 bases and 4 bases respectively, with 9 bases between them.

The chain links TRBV3-1 to TRBJ2-5, with 12 positions matching TRBD2. Trimming took 1 base from V and 5 from J; bases not matched to a gene: 5. The germline gives CDR1 LGHDT, CDR2 YNNKEL (reference sequence). The CDR3 totals 16 residues. For the CDR3, the DNA is TGTGCCAGCAGCCAAGCTGGACTAGCGGGGTTGGAGACCCAGTACTTC. Protein product: CASSQAGLAGLETQYF.

This clonotype was detected ten times or more. This rearrangement joins TRBV29-1 to TRBJ1-2; D gene ambiguous. Germline V gene data show CDR1 as SQVTM and CDR2 as ANQGSEA. Trimming removed 5 bases from V and 2 bases from J, with 15 bases in between. This CDR3 region has 14 residues. CDR3 DNA: TGCAGCGTTCTCCGGACTCCCGGGAACTATGGCTACACCTTC. It codes for CSVLRTPGNYGYTF.

The rearrangement joins TRBV24-1 to TRBJ1-2; D gene ambiguous. The CDR3 runs to 12 residues. The V and J ends lost 0 bases and 8 bases respectively, with 6 bases between them. CDR1 and CDR2 (germline): KGHDR, SFDVKD. CDR3 in amino acids: CATSDLYGGYTF. CDR3 in DNA: TGTGCCACCAGTGATTTGTACGGGGGCTACACCTTC.